This T cell receptor (beta chain) was captured in a study of molecular identifiers for immune sequencing clone quantification. Study-wide context: Within a replicate experiment, RNA obtained from either around 20,000 or 99,000 naive CD8 cells was divided into five aliquots, and four of those aliquots were then sequenced. Study-wide points: Among around 970,000 naive cells, spiked Jurkat TCR RNA from a single cell was reportedly detectable.

The CDR3 loop spans 14 amino acids. Trimming cost V 0 bases and J 7 bases, with 12 bases left between them. The V gene's germline CDR1 is GTSNPN and CDR2 SVGIG (reference sequence). TCRdb re-called the PCR reads with MiXCR, one entry per CDR3 protein. Among approximately 630,000 distinct CDR3 sequences listed, about 25% were seen once. Naive CD8 T cells were picked out by sorting for CD8+CD4-CCR7+CD45RA+. This clonotype showed up just a few times. Its antigen remains unknown. This sequence was found in a human donor in good health. Some libraries in this study had Jurkat cell RNA spiked in. Sequenced sample: naive CD8+ T cells from blood, with Jurkat cell RNA spiked in. The subset was: FACS-sorted CD8+CD4-CCR7+CD45RA+ naive T cells. The chain carries TRBV30 and TRBJ2-2; D ambiguous. The CDR3 nucleotides are TGTGCCTGGAGTGTACTGGGATTGGACGGGGAGCTGTTTTTT. Amino acids: CAWSVLGLDGELFF.